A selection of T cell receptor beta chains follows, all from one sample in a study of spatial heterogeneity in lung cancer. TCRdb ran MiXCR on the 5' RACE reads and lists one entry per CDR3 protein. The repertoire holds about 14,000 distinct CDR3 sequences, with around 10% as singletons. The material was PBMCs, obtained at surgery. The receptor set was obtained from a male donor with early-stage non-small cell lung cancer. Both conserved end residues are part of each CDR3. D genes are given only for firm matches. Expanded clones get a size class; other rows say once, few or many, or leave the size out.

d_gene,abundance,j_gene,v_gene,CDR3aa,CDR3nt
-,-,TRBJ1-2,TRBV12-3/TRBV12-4,CASTTDGLGGYTF,TGTGCCAGCACCACCGACGGCCTTGGAGGTTACACCTTC
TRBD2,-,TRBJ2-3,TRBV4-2,CASSTGLAGVRTDTQYF,TGTGCCAGCAGCACTGGACTAGCGGGAGTCCGCACAGATACGCAGTATTTT
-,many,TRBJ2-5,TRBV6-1,CASSVGGRQETQYF,TGTGCCAGCAGTGTGGGGGGGCGGCAAGAGACCCAGTACTTC
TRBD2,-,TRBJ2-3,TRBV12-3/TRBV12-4,CASSPLSLAGGTSQYF,TGTGCCAGCAGTCCCCTTTCTTTAGCGGGAGGCACCTCGCAGTATTTT
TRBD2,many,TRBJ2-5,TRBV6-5,CASNDGGGLQETQYF,TGTGCCAGCAACGATGGGGGGGGTCTCCAAGAGACCCAGTACTTC
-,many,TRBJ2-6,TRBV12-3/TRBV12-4,CASSLGGSGANVLTF,TGTGCCAGCAGTTTAGGTGGCTCTGGGGCCAACGTCCTGACTTTC
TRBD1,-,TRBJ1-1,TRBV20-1,CSARSVSRDRGTEAFF,TGCAGTGCTAGATCCGTCAGCCGGGACAGAGGTACTGAAGCTTTCTTT
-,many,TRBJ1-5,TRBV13,CASSWGVDSQPQHF,TGTGCCAGCAGCTGGGGGGTGGATAGTCAGCCCCAGCATTTT
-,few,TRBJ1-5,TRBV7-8,CASSLYQRGPNQPQHF,TGTGCCAGCAGCTTATACCAACGGGGCCCTAATCAGCCCCAGCATTTT
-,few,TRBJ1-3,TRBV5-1,CASSPEGTSGNTIYF,TGCGCCAGCAGCCCCGAAGGTACCTCTGGAAACACCATATATTTT
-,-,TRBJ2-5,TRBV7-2,CASSLAGAETQYF,TGTGCCAGCAGCTTAGCGGGGGCAGAGACCCAGTACTTC
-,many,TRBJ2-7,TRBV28,CASSEAGPAYEQYF,TGTGCCAGCAGTGAGGCGGGGCCAGCCTACGAGCAGTACTTC
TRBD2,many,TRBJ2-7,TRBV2,CASSEIRLADEQYF,TGTGCCAGCAGTGAGATCAGGCTAGCGGACGAGCAGTACTTC
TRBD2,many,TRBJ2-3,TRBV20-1,CSARDLYPLAGEDTQYF,TGCAGTGCTAGAGATCTTTATCCACTAGCGGGAGAAGATACGCAGTATTTT
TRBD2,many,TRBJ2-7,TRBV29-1,CSVDVAGGTYEQYF,TGCAGCGTTGACGTGGCGGGAGGTACTTACGAGCAGTACTTC
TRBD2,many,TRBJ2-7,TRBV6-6,CASSYSGAGVGEQYF,TGTGCCAGCAGTTACTCAGGAGCGGGAGTAGGGGAGCAGTACTTC
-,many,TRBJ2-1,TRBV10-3,CAIRKEGVYEQFF,TGTGCCATCAGGAAGGAGGGAGTCTATGAGCAGTTCTTC
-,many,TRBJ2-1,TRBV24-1,CATSPGTASYNEQFF,TGTGCCACCAGCCCCGGGACTGCCTCCTACAATGAGCAGTTCTTC
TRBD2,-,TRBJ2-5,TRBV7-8,CASSLFGGAQETQYF,TGTGCCAGCAGCTTATTCGGGGGGGCCCAAGAGACCCAGTACTTC
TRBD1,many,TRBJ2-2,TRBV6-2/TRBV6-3,CASSGGQGRGRTGELFF,TGTGCCAGCAGTGGTGGACAGGGGAGGGGGCGGACCGGGGAGCTGTTTTTT
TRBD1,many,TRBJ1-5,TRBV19,CASSMGRGTGRVNQPQHF,TGTGCCAGTAGTATGGGTAGAGGGACAGGAAGAGTCAATCAGCCCCAGCATTTT
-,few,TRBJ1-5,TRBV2,CASSLDSAGNQPQHF,TGTGCCAGCAGTTTGGACAGCGCGGGCAATCAGCCCCAGCATTTT
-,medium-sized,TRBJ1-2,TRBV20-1,CSAGGTVLRGYTF,TGCAGTGCTGGAGGGACGGTTCTACGGGGCTACACCTTC
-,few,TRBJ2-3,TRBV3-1,CASSASGLTDTQYF,TGTGCCAGCAGCGCTTCAGGGCTCACAGATACGCAGTATTTT
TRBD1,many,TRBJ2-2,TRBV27,CASSFGQGTAGELFF,TGTGCCAGCAGTTTCGGACAGGGGACGGCCGGGGAGCTGTTTTTT
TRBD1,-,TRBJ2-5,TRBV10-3,CAIKRGDRAWETQYF,TGTGCCATCAAGCGCGGGGACAGGGCTTGGGAGACCCAGTACTTC
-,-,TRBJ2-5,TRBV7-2,CASSLYPNLSQYF,TGTGCCAGCAGCTTATACCCCAACCTCAGCCAGTACTTC
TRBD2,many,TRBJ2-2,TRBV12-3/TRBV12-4,CATARFTSGIPGELFF,TGTGCCACCGCGAGGTTTACTAGCGGGATCCCCGGGGAGCTGTTTTTT
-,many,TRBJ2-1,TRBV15,CATSRGIAESANEQFF,TGTGCCACCAGCAGAGGAATAGCGGAGTCGGCCAATGAGCAGTTCTTC
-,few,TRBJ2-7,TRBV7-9,CASSSGQYNEQYF,TGTGCCAGCAGCTCCGGACAGTACAACGAGCAGTACTTC
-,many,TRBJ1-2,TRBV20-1,CSARVPGGAGYTF,TGCAGTGCTAGAGTCCCTGGAGGAGCTGGCTACACCTTC
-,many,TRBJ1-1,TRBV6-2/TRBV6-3,CASSYHTEAFF,TGTGCCAGCAGTTACCACACTGAAGCTTTCTTT
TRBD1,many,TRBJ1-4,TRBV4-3,CASSPSPDRANGVFF,TGCGCCAGCAGCCCCTCACCGGACAGGGCGAATGGGGTGTTTTTT
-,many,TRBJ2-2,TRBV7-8,CASSLTLTGELFF,TGTGCCAGCAGCCTAACCTTAACCGGGGAGCTGTTTTTT
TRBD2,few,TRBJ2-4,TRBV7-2,CASRLWRLSGGPQNIQYF,TGTGCCAGCAGATTATGGCGACTAAGCGGGGGTCCTCAAAACATTCAGTACTTC
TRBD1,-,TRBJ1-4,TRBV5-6,CASRQYRGTNEKLFF,TGTGCCAGCAGGCAGTACAGGGGAACTAATGAAAAACTGTTTTTT
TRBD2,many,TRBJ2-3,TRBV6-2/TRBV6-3,CASSYALAGTDTQYF,TGTGCCAGCAGTTACGCACTAGCGGGAACAGATACGCAGTATTTT
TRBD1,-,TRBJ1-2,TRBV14,CASSQDWTGRVGYTF,TGTGCCAGCAGCCAAGACTGGACAGGGAGGGTTGGCTACACCTTC
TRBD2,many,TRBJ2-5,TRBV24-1,CATSDLTSGSEYQETQYF,TGTGCCACCAGTGATTTGACTAGCGGGAGCGAATATCAAGAGACCCAGTACTTC
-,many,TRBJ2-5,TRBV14,CASSQGRLRTNQETQYF,TGTGCCAGCAGCCAAGGAAGGCTTCGGACTAATCAAGAGACCCAGTACTTC
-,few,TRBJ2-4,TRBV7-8,CASSLAEGTKNIQYF,TGTGCCAGCAGCTTAGCTGAGGGAACCAAAAACATTCAGTACTTC
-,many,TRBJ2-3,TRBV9,CASSVAPPGAPDTQYF,TGTGCCAGCAGCGTCGCCCCCCCGGGGGCACCAGATACGCAGTATTTT
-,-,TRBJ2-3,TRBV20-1,CSARNGATLGDTQYF,TGCAGTGCTAGGAATGGAGCAACACTGGGGGATACGCAGTATTTT
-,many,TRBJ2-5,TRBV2,CASTGSQETQYF,TGTGCCAGTACAGGGTCCCAAGAGACCCAGTACTTC
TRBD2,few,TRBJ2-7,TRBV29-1,CSVVRPTSGSFHEQYF,TGCAGCGTTGTGAGGCCAACTAGCGGGAGCTTCCACGAGCAGTACTTC
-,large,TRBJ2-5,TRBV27,CASSLGGAGRPETQYF,TGTGCCAGCAGTTTAGGGGGCGCGGGTCGACCTGAGACCCAGTACTTC
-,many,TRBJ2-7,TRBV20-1,CSARDPRLGLRGEQYF,TGCAGTGCTAGAGATCCTCGGCTAGGCCTGAGGGGAGAGCAGTACTTC
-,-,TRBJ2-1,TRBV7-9,CASSLGTASYNEQFF,TGTGCCAGCAGCTTAGGGACAGCCTCCTACAATGAGCAGTTCTTC
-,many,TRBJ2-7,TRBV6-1,CASSEGPSYEQYF,TGTGCCAGCAGCGAAGGGCCGTCCTACGAGCAGTACTTC
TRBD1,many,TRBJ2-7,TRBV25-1,CASRDRVTYEQYF,TGTGCCAGCAGGGACAGGGTAACCTACGAGCAGTACTTC
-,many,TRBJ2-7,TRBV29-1,CSADIGRRYF,TGCAGCGCCGACATCGGGAGACGGTACTTC
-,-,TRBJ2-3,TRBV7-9,CASSPWDRDTDTQYF,TGTGCCAGCAGCCCCTGGGACCGTGACACAGATACGCAGTATTTT
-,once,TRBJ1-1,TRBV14,CASSQVPGAEVFF,TGTGCCAGCAGCCAAGTACCGGGGGCTGAAGTTTTCTTT
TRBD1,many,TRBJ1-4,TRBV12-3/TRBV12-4,CASSPGQGNEKLFF,TGTGCCAGCAGTCCGGGACAGGGTAATGAAAAACTGTTTTTT
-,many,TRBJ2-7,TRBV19,CASTSRDSPYEQYF,TGTGCCAGTACGTCGCGCGACAGTCCCTACGAGCAGTACTTC
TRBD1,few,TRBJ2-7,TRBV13,CASSPARGTGGGEQYF,TGTGCCAGCAGCCCGGCTCGGGGGACAGGGGGCGGCGAGCAGTACTTC